The rows below give T cell receptor beta chains drawn from one sample of a study of beta chain features in type 1 diabetes. Sequencing was performed with immunoSEQ multiplex PCR; in TCRdb, only in-frame clones are kept and a portion is missing. The table lists roughly 140,000 clones, 6% to 7.5% of them singletons. Sample: central memory CD4+ T cells from blood. The receptors stem from a woman aged 30 to 39 in good health. Both conserved end residues are part of each CDR3.

CDR3 length: 15
J gene: TRBJ2-7
V gene: TRBV7-6
CDR3 protein: CASSPRLAPAYEQYF

CDR3 length: 17
J gene: TRBJ1-4
V gene: TRBV9
CDR3 protein: CASSSYPGTAVNEKLFF

CDR3 length: 15
J gene: TRBJ2-1
V gene: TRBV28
CDR3 protein: CASMGSSGDYNEQFF

CDR3 length: 14
J gene: TRBJ2-3
V gene: TRBV2
CDR3 protein: CASKLAGSTDTQYF

CDR3 length: 16
J gene: TRBJ2-2
V gene: TRBV4-1
CDR3 protein: CASSRGQGASSGELFF

CDR3 length: 15
J gene: TRBJ1-1
V gene: TRBV2
CDR3 protein: CASSRTINSNTEAFF

CDR3 length: 16
J gene: TRBJ2-5
V gene: TRBV7-9
CDR3 protein: CASSLATGGAFETQYF

CDR3 length: 13
J gene: TRBJ2-7
V gene: TRBV27
CDR3 protein: CASSPQGSGEQYF

CDR3 length: 16
J gene: TRBJ2-3
V gene: TRBV11-3
CDR3 protein: CASSLGALAGGDTQYF

CDR3 length: 16
J gene: TRBJ2-1
V gene: TRBV12-5
CDR3 protein: CASGPGLPLTYNEQFF

CDR3 length: 11
J gene: TRBJ2-1
V gene: TRBV25-1
CDR3 protein: CASSLVKEQFF

CDR3 length: 15
J gene: TRBJ2-1
V gene: TRBV7-9
CDR3 protein: CASSARQGSYNEQFF

CDR3 length: 15
J gene: TRBJ2-1
V gene: TRBV7-3
CDR3 protein: CASSLAESSYNEQFF

CDR3 length: 14
J gene: TRBJ2-5
V gene: TRBV9
CDR3 protein: CASTRQGGQETQYF

CDR3 length: 15
J gene: TRBJ1-4
V gene: TRBV18
CDR3 protein: CASSQGPGANEKLFF

CDR3 length: 14
J gene: TRBJ1-1
V gene: TRBV9
CDR3 protein: CASSVVFGNTEAFF

CDR3 length: 15
J gene: TRBJ1-1
V gene: TRBV28
CDR3 protein: CASRPSGGRGTEAFF

CDR3 length: 16
J gene: TRBJ2-7
V gene: TRBV27
CDR3 protein: CASSPPPSQGSYEQYF

CDR3 length: 11
J gene: TRBJ1-2
V gene: TRBV20-1
CDR3 protein: CSAQRGDGYTF

CDR3 length: 15
J gene: TRBJ2-1
V gene: TRBV19
CDR3 protein: CASSKGDAGHNEQFF

CDR3 length: 14
J gene: TRBJ1-2
V gene: TRBV6-5
CDR3 protein: CASRTRGREFGYTF

CDR3 length: 15
J gene: TRBJ1-5
V gene: TRBV7-2
CDR3 protein: CASSQGTLSNQPQHF

CDR3 length: 14
J gene: TRBJ2-7
V gene: TRBV7-6
CDR3 protein: CASSRDRAAYEQYF

CDR3 length: 17
J gene: TRBJ2-1
V gene: TRBV4-3
CDR3 protein: CASSQDVKTVVYNEQFF

CDR3 length: 13
J gene: TRBJ2-5
V gene: TRBV12-5
CDR3 protein: CASGLDRGETQYF

CDR3 length: 16
J gene: TRBJ2-1
V gene: TRBV15
CDR3 protein: CATSRDKAGIYNEQFF